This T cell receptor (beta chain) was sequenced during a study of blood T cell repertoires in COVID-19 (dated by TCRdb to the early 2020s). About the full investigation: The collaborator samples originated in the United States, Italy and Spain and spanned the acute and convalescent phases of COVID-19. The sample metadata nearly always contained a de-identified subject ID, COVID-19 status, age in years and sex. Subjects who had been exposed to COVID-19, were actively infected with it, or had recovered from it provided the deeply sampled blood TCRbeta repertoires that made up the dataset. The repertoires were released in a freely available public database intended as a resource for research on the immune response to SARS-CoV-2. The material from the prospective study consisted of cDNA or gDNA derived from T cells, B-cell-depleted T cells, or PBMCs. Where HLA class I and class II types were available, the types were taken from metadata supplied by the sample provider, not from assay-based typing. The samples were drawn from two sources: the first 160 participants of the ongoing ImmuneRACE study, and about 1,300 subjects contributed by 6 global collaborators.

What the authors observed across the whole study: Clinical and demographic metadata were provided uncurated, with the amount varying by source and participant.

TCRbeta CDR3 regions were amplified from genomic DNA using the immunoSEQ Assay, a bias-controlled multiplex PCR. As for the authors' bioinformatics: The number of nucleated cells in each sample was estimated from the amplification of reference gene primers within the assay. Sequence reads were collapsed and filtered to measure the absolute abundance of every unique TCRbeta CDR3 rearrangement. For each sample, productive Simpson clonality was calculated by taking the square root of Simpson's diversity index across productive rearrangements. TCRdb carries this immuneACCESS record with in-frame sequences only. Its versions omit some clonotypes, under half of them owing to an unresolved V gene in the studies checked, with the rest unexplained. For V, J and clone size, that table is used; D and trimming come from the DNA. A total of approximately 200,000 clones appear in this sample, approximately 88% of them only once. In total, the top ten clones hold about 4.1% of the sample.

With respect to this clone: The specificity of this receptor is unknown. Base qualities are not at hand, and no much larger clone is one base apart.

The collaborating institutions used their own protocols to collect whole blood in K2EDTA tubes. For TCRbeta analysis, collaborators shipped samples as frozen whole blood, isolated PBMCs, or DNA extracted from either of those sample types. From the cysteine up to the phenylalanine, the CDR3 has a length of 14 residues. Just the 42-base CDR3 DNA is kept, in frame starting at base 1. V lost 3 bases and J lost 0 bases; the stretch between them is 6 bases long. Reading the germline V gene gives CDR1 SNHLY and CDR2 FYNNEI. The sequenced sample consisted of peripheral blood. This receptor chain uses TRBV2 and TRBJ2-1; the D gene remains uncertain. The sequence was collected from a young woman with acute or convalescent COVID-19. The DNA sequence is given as TGTGCCAGCAGTGAGATGAGCTCCTACAATGAGCAGTTCTTC. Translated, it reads CASSEMSSYNEQFF.